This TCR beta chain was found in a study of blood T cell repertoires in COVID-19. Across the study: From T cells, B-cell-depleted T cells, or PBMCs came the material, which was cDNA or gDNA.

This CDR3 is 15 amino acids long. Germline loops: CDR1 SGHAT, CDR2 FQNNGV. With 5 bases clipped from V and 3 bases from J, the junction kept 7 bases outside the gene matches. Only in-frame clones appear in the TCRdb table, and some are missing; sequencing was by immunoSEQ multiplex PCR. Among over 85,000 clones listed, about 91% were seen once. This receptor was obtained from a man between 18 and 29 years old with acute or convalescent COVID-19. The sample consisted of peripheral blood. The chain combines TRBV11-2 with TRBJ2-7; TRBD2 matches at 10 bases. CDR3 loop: CASSPRPSGGYEQYF. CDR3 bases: TGTGCCAGCAGCCCCCGGCCTAGCGGGGGCTACGAGCAGTACTTC.